These T cell receptor beta chains were read from a single sample in a study of T-cell reconstitution after alpha-beta-depleted transplantation in children. In TCRdb, the PCR reads were re-called with MiXCR into one record per CDR3 protein. This sample yields 780,000 or so distinct CDR3 sequences, of which roughly 15% are seen a single time; approximately 5% belongs to the top ten. The sample in question was PBMCs, mostly from graft donor cells, obtained 360 days after TCRalphabeta/CD19-depleted stem cell transplant. The receptor set was obtained from a male patient younger than 18 who had a stem cell transplant for acute lymphoblastic leukemia, so the T cells may come from the graft donor. The CDR3 runs from the conserved cysteine through the conserved F or W. Each record gives: clone size, V gene, D gene, J gene, CDR3 DNA, CDR3 protein. D genes are given only for firm matches. Size values are once, few and many counts, or a class for expanded clones, and some rows have none.

clone_size: NA; v_call: TRBV5-1; d_call: NA; j_call: TRBJ2-5; cdr3_nt: TGCGCCAGCAGCTTGATGGCGCCCTATAGTTACCAAGAGACCCAGTACTTC; cdr3_aa: CASSLMAPYSYQETQYF
clone_size: NA; v_call: TRBV20-1; d_call: TRBD2; j_call: TRBJ2-1; cdr3_nt: TGCAGTGCAAAAAGGACTAGCGGGTTTTACAATGAGCAGTTCTTC; cdr3_aa: CSAKRTSGFYNEQFF
clone_size: NA; v_call: TRBV12-3/TRBV12-4; d_call: TRBD2; j_call: TRBJ2-4; cdr3_nt: TGTGCCAGCAGTTTCTTGGGACTAGCGGGACCAACCAAAAACATTCAGTACTTC; cdr3_aa: CASSFLGLAGPTKNIQYF
clone_size: NA; v_call: TRBV7-3; d_call: NA; j_call: TRBJ2-2; cdr3_nt: TGTGCCACCAGCCTTCCTCCGGACTCACGGAACACCGGGGAGCTGTTTTTT; cdr3_aa: CATSLPPDSRNTGELFF
clone_size: many; v_call: TRBV7-6; d_call: NA; j_call: TRBJ2-7; cdr3_nt: TGTGCCAGCAGCCCTTACTTGAATTACGAGCAGTACTTC; cdr3_aa: CASSPYLNYEQYF
clone_size: NA; v_call: TRBV18; d_call: NA; j_call: TRBJ2-3; cdr3_nt: TGTGCCAGCTCACCGTTGCAGGCAAACACAGATACGCAGTATTTT; cdr3_aa: CASSPLQANTDTQYF
clone_size: few; v_call: TRBV5-1; d_call: NA; j_call: TRBJ1-1; cdr3_nt: TGCGCCAGCAGCCCCGACAGGCTCACTGAAGCTTTCTTT; cdr3_aa: CASSPDRLTEAFF
clone_size: NA; v_call: TRBV7-9; d_call: TRBD2; j_call: TRBJ2-1; cdr3_nt: TGTGCCAGCAGCTCTCAACTTATGACTAGCGCAGACAATGAGCAGTTCTTC; cdr3_aa: CASSSQLMTSADNEQFF
clone_size: few; v_call: TRBV4-1; d_call: NA; j_call: TRBJ2-3; cdr3_nt: TGCGCCAGCAGCCAAGATCTTCTTAAAGCGCAGTATTTT; cdr3_aa: CASSQDLLKAQYF
clone_size: NA; v_call: TRBV5-6; d_call: TRBD2; j_call: TRBJ2-1; cdr3_nt: TGTGCCAGCAGCTCAGTAGCGGGAGCTATTGAGCAGTTCTTC; cdr3_aa: CASSSVAGAIEQFF
clone_size: few; v_call: TRBV12-3/TRBV12-4; d_call: TRBD2; j_call: TRBJ2-7; cdr3_nt: TGTGCCAGCAGTTTAGGTGCTAGCGGGATTTACGAGCAGTACTTC; cdr3_aa: CASSLGASGIYEQYF
clone_size: NA; v_call: TRBV7-6; d_call: TRBD2; j_call: TRBJ2-7; cdr3_nt: TGTGCCAGCAGCTCAGCGGGAGTAAGGACCTACGAGCAGTACTTC; cdr3_aa: CASSSAGVRTYEQYF
clone_size: NA; v_call: TRBV4-1; d_call: TRBD2; j_call: TRBJ2-1; cdr3_nt: TGCGCCAGCAGCCAAGAAGCAGCGGGAGGGAGTGAGCAGTTCTTC; cdr3_aa: CASSQEAAGGSEQFF
clone_size: NA; v_call: TRBV10-3; d_call: NA; j_call: TRBJ2-7; cdr3_nt: TGTGCCATCAGTGAGTCGACAGGCCCCTACGAGCAGTACTTC; cdr3_aa: CAISESTGPYEQYF
clone_size: NA; v_call: TRBV7-6; d_call: NA; j_call: TRBJ2-3; cdr3_nt: TGTGCCAGCAGCTTAGAAGCGGAGAGCACAGATACGCAGTATTTT; cdr3_aa: CASSLEAESTDTQYF
clone_size: once; v_call: TRBV4-1; d_call: TRBD2; j_call: TRBJ2-3; cdr3_nt: TGCGCCAGCAGCTTAATCATAGCGGGAGTCACCACAGATACGCAGTATTTT; cdr3_aa: CASSLIIAGVTTDTQYF
clone_size: NA; v_call: TRBV20-1; d_call: TRBD2; j_call: TRBJ2-7; cdr3_nt: TGCAGTGCGCCGGTCCTAGCGGGACCTCGGGAGCAGTACTTC; cdr3_aa: CSAPVLAGPREQYF
clone_size: few; v_call: TRBV5-5; d_call: TRBD1; j_call: TRBJ2-2; cdr3_nt: TGTGCCAGCACCCCACGAGGGGGCGAGTACACCGGGGAGCTGTTTTTT; cdr3_aa: CASTPRGGEYTGELFF
clone_size: NA; v_call: TRBV27; d_call: TRBD1; j_call: TRBJ2-5; cdr3_nt: TGTGCCAGCAGTTTATTTACAGGGGGCGCCTGGGTCCAGTACTTC; cdr3_aa: CASSLFTGGAWVQYF
clone_size: NA; v_call: TRBV7-3; d_call: TRBD2; j_call: TRBJ2-1; cdr3_nt: TGTGCCAGCCGGTTAGCGGGGCTCTACAATGAGCAGTTCTTC; cdr3_aa: CASRLAGLYNEQFF
clone_size: few; v_call: TRBV11-2; d_call: NA; j_call: TRBJ1-1; cdr3_nt: TGTGCCAGCAAATTGGCGGGGGGTCGGGGCACTGAAGCTTTCTTT; cdr3_aa: CASKLAGGRGTEAFF
clone_size: few; v_call: TRBV18; d_call: TRBD1; j_call: TRBJ2-1; cdr3_nt: TGTGCCAGCTCCAGACAGGGGGCCGGGTCCTACAATGAGCAGTTCTTC; cdr3_aa: CASSRQGAGSYNEQFF
clone_size: many; v_call: TRBV5-1; d_call: NA; j_call: TRBJ2-2; cdr3_nt: TGCGCCAGCAGCATACAGGGTTTTCGACTCCGCACCGGGGAGCTGTTTTTT; cdr3_aa: CASSIQGFRLRTGELFF
clone_size: NA; v_call: TRBV10-3; d_call: TRBD2; j_call: TRBJ2-3; cdr3_nt: TGTGCCATCAGTGCGGCTAGCGGGTTCGGAGATACGCAGTATTTT; cdr3_aa: CAISAASGFGDTQYF